A single sample gave rise to the 30 T cell receptor beta chains below, sequenced in a study of cytomegalovirus exposure and HLA in healthy donors. Primers for the PCR totalled 60 Vbeta and 13 Jbeta. TCRdb keeps only in-frame clones here, not all; method: immunoSEQ multiplex PCR. Among approximately 84,000 clones listed, about 68% were seen once. Sequences were obtained from PBMCs. The receptors derive from a man in his forties or fifties in good health and CMV-seropositive.

The chain carries TRBV2 and TRBJ1-1; the match to TRBD1 covers 8 bases. There are 13 residues in the CDR3. Germline CDR1 reads SNHLY; CDR2 reads FYNNEI. The trim removed 6 bases at V and 4 bases at J, leaving 4 bases unmatched. The CDR3 protein is CASRTTGGTEAFF. CDR3 nucleotide sequence: TGTGCCAGCAGGACAACAGGGGGCACTGAAGCTTTCTTT.

The V gene is TRBV5-5, the J gene TRBJ2-7, with a weak D call TRBD2 (5 bases). Per germline, CDR1 SGHKS and CDR2 YYEKEE (reference sequence). The V end lost 4 bases, the J end lost 3 bases, and 14 bases lay between the germline ends. CDR3 size: 14 residues. This chain's CDR3 is CASSLGIGDYEQYF. CDR3 DNA: TGTGCCAGCAGCCTCGGGATTGGGGACTACGAGCAGTACTTC.

The chain links TRBV28 to TRBJ1-4; the match to TRBD1 covers 9 bases. V gave up 5 bases and J gave up 4 bases; unmatched junction bases: 5. CDR1 and CDR2 (germline): MDHEN, SYDVKM. The CDR3 runs 15 residues. The CDR3, as DNA: TGTGCCAGCAGTACAGGGGGCGGAGGTAATGAAAAACTGTTTTTT. It translates to CASSTGGGGNEKLFF.

The J gene is TRBJ2-7, the V gene TRBV7-6, with TRBD1 matching over 8 bases. The CDR3 spans 14 residues. The germline gives CDR1 SGHVS, CDR2 FNYEAQ. Unmatched junction bases numbered 1, after V lost 1 base and J lost 2 bases. For the CDR3, the DNA is TGTGCCAGCAGCTTAGGGACAGGGACCTACGAGCAGTACTTC. This translates into CASSLGTGTYEQYF.

This clone was counted once. DNA for the CDR3: TGCGCCAGCAGTCAATCCGACAGGGGAAGAGAAAAACTGTTTTTT. Translated, it gives CASSQSDRGREKLFF. V gene TRBV23-1 combines with J gene TRBJ1-4, with 8 bases aligning to TRBD1. TRBV23-1 is an open reading frame whose function is uncertain. The ends lost 0 bases at V and 8 bases at J; junction bases unmatched: 5. This CDR3 is built from 15 residues.

V gene TRBV2 combines with J gene TRBJ2-2; D is uncertain. From germline, CDR1 is SNHLY and CDR2 FYNNEI. V was shortened by 3 bases and J by 5 bases, with 4 bases between the two germline ends. The CDR3 totals 12 residues. The CDR3 loop reads CASSEQTGELFF. CDR3 DNA: TGTGCCAGCAGTGAGCAGACCGGGGAGCTGTTTTTT.

J is TRBJ2-1 and V is TRBV7-9; no clear D gene. This CDR3 contains 13 residues. Per germline, CDR1 SEHNR and CDR2 FQNEAQ (reference sequence). Trimming removed 1 base at V and 8 bases at J, with 9 bases between. CDR3 sequence reads: CASSLVAEDEQFF. CDR3 in DNA: TGTGCCAGCAGCTTAGTCGCAGAAGATGAGCAGTTCTTC. The entire variable domain, with the rest obtained from reference TRBV7-9 and TRBJ2-1, is as follows: DTGVSQNPRHKITKRGQNVTFRCDPISEHNRLYWYRQTLGQGPEFLTYFQNEAQLEKSRLLSDRFSAERPKGSFSTLEIQRTEQGDSAMYLCASSLVAEDEQFFGPGTRLTVL.

The chain links TRBV5-1 to TRBJ1-1; TRBD1 might be the D (6 bases). The CDR3 is 13 amino acids. Germline V gene lookup returns CDR1 SGHRS and CDR2 YFSETQ. The germline V and J ends were trimmed by 1 base and 6 bases, with 10 bases remaining between them. In DNA form, the CDR3 reads TGCGCCAGCAGCTTGAGACAGGAGTCTGAAGCTTTCTTT. Its protein is CASSLRQESEAFF.

This chain links TRBV9 with TRBJ2-5; D may be TRBD1 (6 bases). The J call may not be correct, given that the DNA end is closer to TRBJ2-7. Germline CDR1 reads SGDLS; CDR2 reads YYNGEE. The CDR3 contains 14 residues. The CDR3 reads CASSPTEGGYEQYF. The CDR3 DNA follows: TGTGCCAGCAGCCCCACGGAAGGGGGCTACGAGCAGTACTTC.

This chain connects TRBV4-3 to TRBJ1-2; 9 bases line up with TRBD1. J gave up 2 bases and V 0 bases, and 10 bases lay outside the gene matches. The CDR3 is 18 amino acids. Looked up from germline, CDR1 is LGHNA and CDR2 is YSLEER. The CDR3 spells CASSQDADRGSLNYGYTF. CDR3 nucleotides: TGCGCCAGCAGCCAAGACGCCGACAGGGGGTCCCTGAACTATGGCTACACCTTC.

J is TRBJ1-1 and V is TRBV28; 8 bases map to TRBD1. V dropped 8 bases and J dropped 1; count of bases not matched to a gene: 6. The CDR3 extends over 14 amino acids. CDR1 and CDR2 (germline): MDHEN, SYDVKM. This CDR3 is CASRKTGENTEAFF. The CDR3 DNA is TGTGCCAGCCGAAAGACAGGGGAGAACACTGAAGCTTTCTTT.

The chain joins TRBV4-1 to TRBJ1-3; D remains unclear. The CDR3 is made up of 15 amino acids. Trimming left V 5 bases short and J 0 bases short, with 11 bases between. Per the germline V gene, CDR1 is MGHRA and CDR2 is YSYEKL. The CDR3 DNA reads as TGCGCCAGCAGCACCCGGTTCCTCTCTGGAAACACCATATATTTT. Translated, it gives CASSTRFLSGNTIYF.

The V and J genes are TRBV7-2 and TRBJ2-7; 11 nucleotides align to TRBD1. The CDR3 totals 14 residues. CDR1 is SGHTA and CDR2 is FQGNSA in the germline V gene. J lost 7 bases, V lost 1 base, and 3 bases had no gene match. The CDR3 region is CASSLGTGGREQYF. The CDR3 DNA is TGTGCCAGCAGCTTAGGGACAGGGGGCAGGGAGCAGTACTTC.

The chain joins TRBV9 to TRBJ1-2; 10 bases fit TRBD1. V shed 0 bases and J 2 bases; nucleotides not matched to a gene: 1. Germline V CDR1 and CDR2: SGDLS, YYNGEE. This CDR3 comprises 15 residues. Here the CDR3 DNA reads TGTGCCAGCAGCGTAGGGGACAGGGGCAACTATGGCTACACCTTC. Residues: CASSVGDRGNYGYTF.

The chain employs TRBV28 and TRBJ1-2, with D uncertain. CDR3 length: 15 amino acids. V gave up 3 bases and J gave up 3 bases, with 14 bases separating them. Germline V gene sequence: CDR1 MDHEN, CDR2 SYDVKM. The CDR3 protein is CASSFLRVGDYGYTF. The CDR3 coding sequence is TGTGCCAGCAGTTTCCTAAGGGTCGGGGACTATGGCTACACCTTC.

The J gene is TRBJ2-5, the V gene TRBV28; D may be TRBD1 (6 bases). This CDR3 spans 15 amino acids. CDR1 and CDR2 (germline): MDHEN, SYDVKM. With 7 bases removed from V and 4 bases from J, the gap between germline ends came to 19 bases. This chain's CDR3 is CASTRSAQGGETQYF. As DNA, the CDR3 is TGTGCCAGCACCCGCTCTGCACAGGGTGGAGAGACCCAGTACTTC.

The chain links TRBV28 to TRBJ1-1, with D unclear. This CDR3 spans 14 amino acids. Germline values: CDR1 MDHEN, CDR2 SYDVKM. V gave up 6 bases and J gave up 1 base, with 12 bases separating them. CDR3 coding DNA: TGTGCCAGCAGATATCCCGTCGGGAACACTGAAGCTTTCTTT. Amino acids: CASRYPVGNTEAFF. Combining the CDR3 with reference TRBV28 and TRBJ1-1 gives the whole variable domain DVKVTQSSRYLVKRTGEKVFLECVQDMDHENMFWYRQDPGLGLRLIYFSYDVKMKEKGDIPEGYSVSREKKERFSLILESASTNQTSMYLCASRYPVGNTEAFFGQGTRLTVV.

The chain carries TRBV5-1 and TRBJ1-2; a possible D gene is TRBD1 (5 bases). Germline CDR1 SGHRS, CDR2 YFSETQ. The V and J ends lost 0 bases and 5 bases respectively, with 5 bases between them. This CDR3 has 12 amino acids. CDR3 DNA sequence: TGCGCCAGCAGCTTGGAGGGGTATGGCTACACCTTC. It specifies CASSLEGYGYTF.

This clone was found once. The chain couples TRBV7-9 to TRBJ2-7; 7 bases match TRBD1. Germline CDR1 SEHNR, CDR2 FQNEAQ (reference sequence). V trimming: 6 bases; J trimming: 2 bases; junction bases outside the gene matches: 10. The CDR3 has 15 residues. The CDR3 DNA reads TGTGCCAGCAGTCACTCGGGACAGAAGACCTACGAGCAGTACTTC. Residues: CASSHSGQKTYEQYF.

This clone was counted a few times. V usage is TRBV2 and J usage is TRBJ1-2; 10 nucleotides match TRBD1. Trimming cost V 8 bases and J 5 bases; bases outside gene matches: 2. The CDR3 has 12 amino acids. In germline, CDR1 is SNHLY, CDR2 FYNNEI. The CDR3 bases are TGTGCCAGCCTGGGACAGGGGTATGGCTACACCTTC. Translating gives CASLGQGYGYTF.

The chain couples TRBV27 to TRBJ1-2; TRBD1 aligns across 7 bases. There are 12 residues in the CDR3. The V and J ends lost 10 bases and 2 bases, in that order; junction bases with no gene match: 4. The germline CDR1 and CDR2 sequences are MNHEY and SMNVEV (reference sequence). CDR3 amino acids: CATLTGNYGYTF. In nucleotides, the CDR3 is TGTGCCACCTTGACAGGGAACTATGGCTACACCTTC.

This clone was counted a few times. The chain employs TRBV5-6 and TRBJ1-1, with D possibly TRBD1 on 5 matching bases. Germline CDR1 and CDR2: SGHDT and YYEEEE. V gave up 4 bases and J gave up 3 bases, with 10 bases separating them. The CDR3 is 13 amino acids. The CDR3 DNA sequence: TGTGCCAGCAGCAATCCAGGGCACACTGAAGCTTTCTTT. It yields the protein CASSNPGHTEAFF.

The V and J genes are TRBV4-2 and TRBJ2-5; TRBD2 matches 10 bases. CDR1 is LGHNA and CDR2 is YNFKEQ in the germline V gene. V was clipped by 1 base and J by 4 bases; unmatched bases: 6. CDR3 length: 16 residues. CDR3 DNA: TGTGCCAGCAGCCAAGCAGCGGGGGGGCCCTCAGAGACCCAGTACTTC. Translation: CASSQAAGGPSETQYF.

This clone came up many times. This chain connects TRBV6-1 to TRBJ1-4; TRBD1 might be the D (6 bases). The V gene lost 2 bases and the J gene lost 7 bases, with 14 bases spanning the gap. The germline V gene has CDR1 MNHNS and CDR2 SASEGT. The CDR3 contains 15 residues. The CDR3 loop is CASSERGTGPEKLFF. CDR3 sequence (DNA): TGTGCCAGCAGTGAAAGGGGGACGGGCCCTGAAAAACTGTTTTTT.

The CDR3 region is CASRVSGASYEQYF. The CDR3 DNA reads as TGTGCCAGCAGGGTTAGCGGGGCGTCCTACGAGCAGTACTTC. The chain has TRBV28 and TRBJ2-7; the match to TRBD2 covers 8 bases. The CDR3 runs 14 residues. The V and J ends lost 6 bases and 1 base, in that order; junction bases with no gene match: 5. The germline V gene has CDR1 MDHEN and CDR2 SYDVKM.

CDR3 in amino acids: CASSSGQYTGINEKLFF. The CDR3 nucleotides are TGTGCCAGTAGTTCCGGACAGTACACGGGAATAAATGAAAAACTGTTTTTT. The chain couples TRBV19 to TRBJ1-4; tentative D call: TRBD1 (6 bases). From germline, CDR1 is LNHDA and CDR2 SQIVND (reference sequence). The CDR3 runs to 17 residues. Trimming pared 5 bases from V and 5 bases from J, leaving 21 bases between.

The rearrangement uses TRBV11-2 and TRBJ2-3; 8 nucleotides match TRBD2. Trimming cost V 5 bases and J 0 bases; bases outside gene matches: 13. The CDR3 covers 18 residues. The germline gives CDR1 SGHAT, CDR2 FQNNGV. The CDR3 sequence: CASSPIRGGPSSTDTQYF. As DNA, the CDR3 is TGTGCCAGCAGCCCCATCCGGGGGGGGCCATCTAGCACAGATACGCAGTATTTT.

The chain joins TRBV7-6 to TRBJ1-1; 9 bases are a match to TRBD1. CDR3 size: 16 residues. From germline, CDR1 is SGHVS and CDR2 FNYEAQ. J gave up 7 bases and V 5 bases, and 14 bases lay outside the gene matches. CDR3 bases: TGTGCCAGCAGCCCTAAGCCGGGACAGGGCCATGGTGAAGCTTTCTTT. Translation: CASSPKPGQGHGEAFF. Complete variable domain (other parts from reference TRBV7-6 and TRBJ1-1): GAGVSQSPRYKVTKRGQDVALRCDPISGHVSLYWYRQALGQGPEFLTYFNYEAQQDKSGLPNDRFSAERPEGSISTLTIQRTEQRDSAMYRCASSPKPGQGHGEAFFGQGTRLTVV.

The chain carries TRBV20-1 and TRBJ2-7; perhaps TRBD2 as D (6 bases). There are 10 residues in the CDR3. Germline CDR1 and CDR2: DFQATT and SNEGSKA (reference sequence). V was shortened by 6 bases and J by 7 bases, with 10 bases between the two germline ends. The CDR3 here is CSATSCEQYF. The CDR3 region has the DNA TGCAGTGCGACTAGTTGTGAGCAGTACTTC.

This clone was seen a few times. V gene TRBV30 combines with J gene TRBJ2-7; no clear D. The CDR3 runs to 13 residues. V shed 3 bases and J shed 9 bases, with 18 bases lying between them. Germline-derived CDR1 and CDR2 are GTSNPN and SVGIG (reference sequence). DNA for the CDR3: TGTGCCTGGAGCCCCTCCCGGGTCGCACCGCAGTACTTC. Its protein product is CAWSPSRVAPQYF.